The T cell receptor beta chain under discussion was sequenced for a study of graft-versus-host responses after intestinal transplantation. Study in general: Multivisceral, liver-intestinal, or isolated intestinal transplants were given to recipients. Once they had received anti-thymocyte globulin induction, all recipients took tacrolimus and steroids for approximately 3 years.

Of note for this clone: Other nucleotide sequences from this sample produce the same CDR3.

J was trimmed by 1 base and V by 3 bases; bases with no gene match: 4. The CDR3 is 16 residues long. Germline V CDR1 and CDR2: KGHSH, LQKENI. Researchers placed around 200,000 CFSE-labeled responder cells in culture with around 200,000 irradiated, violet-dye-labeled stimulator cells. Measured with immunoSEQ multiplex PCR; TCRdb has only the in-frame clones, and not every one. The data hold 20,000 to 25,000 clones, with around 42% observed a single time. Sequenced material: alloreactive CD4+ T cells from a mixed lymphocyte reaction culture, taken before intestinal transplant. Documented subset: CFSE-low proliferating T cells sorted from approximately 6-day pre-transplant mixed lymphocyte reaction (GvH or HvG direction). The J gene is TRBJ2-3, the V gene TRBV18, with 10 bases fitting TRBD2. The TCR was taken from a human patient who received an intestinal transplant. The CDR3 spells CASSPILAGGTDTQYF. Here the CDR3 DNA reads TGTGCCAGCTCACCGATCCTAGCGGGGGGCACAGATACGCAGTATTTT.